This T cell receptor beta chain was retrieved from a study of Ad26.COV2.S vaccination and SARS-CoV-2 variants. The overall study: Ad26.COV2.S was injected intramuscularly once or twice, 56 days apart.

The V end lost 7 bases, the J end lost 5 bases, and 5 bases lay between the germline ends. This CDR3 has 11 residues. Germline CDR1 and CDR2: SNHLY and FYNNEI. Noted treatment: 19 received Ad26.COV2.S at low or high dose, single or two shots; a few received placebo; per-sample allocation not given. Following the first vaccine or placebo injection, samples were taken on day 63. Recruitment in Boston yielded a donor of adult age, 18-55 years. Only in-frame clones appear in the TCRdb table, and some are missing; sequencing was by immunoSEQ multiplex PCR. The sample gives more than 300,000 clones, 80% to 90% of which show up once; about 10% is in the top ten.

The chain uses TRBV2 and TRBJ1-4; unclear D gene. The sample consisted of peripheral blood, taken in a trial of Ad26.COV2.S vaccine versus placebo. The origin of this receptor is a person aged 18 to 65 who received the Ad26.COV2.S COVID-19 vaccine or a placebo. In DNA, the CDR3 is TGTGCCAGCACTATGAATGAAAAACTGTTTTTT. Translated: CASTMNEKLFF.